This T cell receptor beta chain emerged from a study of CD8 T cells in ankylosing spondylitis. Findings of the study overall: In reactive arthritis synovial fluid and blood, some motif variants had been reported before. In peripheral blood, disease-linked CD8+ clones occurred at relatively low frequencies. A TCR beta motif of fewer than ten highly homologous variants seemed to mark ankylosing spondylitis blood.

TCRdb ran MiXCR on the 5' RACE reads and lists one entry per CDR3 protein. This table has just over 350,000 distinct CDR3 sequences, approximately 22% appearing once. In this sample, this clonotype turned up many times. Its antigen is still unknown. One end of the junction varies from germline; a read error may be responsible. This CDR3 spans 13 amino acids. The V call is TRBV12-3 or TRBV12-4, the J call TRBJ1-5, with D uncertain. Material for sequencing was blood, either unsorted or a sorted T cell fraction (not recorded which). The sequence derives from a male donor with ankylosing spondylitis or in good health (not recorded which). The CDR3 region has the DNA TGCGCCAGCAGCTTGGACGGCAATCAGCCCCAGCATTTT. Its protein product is CASSLDGNQPQHF.